This TCR beta chain came from a study of beta chain features in type 1 diabetes. Turning to the study itself: Across all samples, roughly 98,000,000 sorted cells were examined. Overall study findings and caveats: In every one of the four CD4+ subsets, TCRB CDR3s were moderately but significantly shorter in Type 1 diabetes patients. Among patients, naive, central memory and Treg TCRB repertoires appeared more similar than among healthy donors. Fewer insertions but more deletions were seen at VDJ junctions in type 1 diabetes patients.

This CDR3 contains 15 residues. CDR1 and CDR2 (germline): SGHRS, YFSETQ. Losses at the gene ends were 0 bases for V and 8 bases for J; bases not matched to a gene: 5. This clone was observed a handful of times. Its target is not known. Reverse transcribing all isolated RNA meant expressed TCRB transcripts were sequenced. Only in-frame clones appear in the TCRdb table, and some are missing; sequencing was by immunoSEQ multiplex PCR. The table has around 450,000 clones, roughly 10% seen once. The sequenced material came from naive CD4+ T cells from blood. The clonotype originates from a woman younger than 35 in good health. The chain uses TRBV5-1 and TRBJ1-6; 7 bases match TRBD1. The CDR3 nucleotides are TGCGCCAGCAGCTTGGAACAGGGGCGGTATTCACCCCTCCACTTT. This codes for CASSLEQGRYSPLHF.